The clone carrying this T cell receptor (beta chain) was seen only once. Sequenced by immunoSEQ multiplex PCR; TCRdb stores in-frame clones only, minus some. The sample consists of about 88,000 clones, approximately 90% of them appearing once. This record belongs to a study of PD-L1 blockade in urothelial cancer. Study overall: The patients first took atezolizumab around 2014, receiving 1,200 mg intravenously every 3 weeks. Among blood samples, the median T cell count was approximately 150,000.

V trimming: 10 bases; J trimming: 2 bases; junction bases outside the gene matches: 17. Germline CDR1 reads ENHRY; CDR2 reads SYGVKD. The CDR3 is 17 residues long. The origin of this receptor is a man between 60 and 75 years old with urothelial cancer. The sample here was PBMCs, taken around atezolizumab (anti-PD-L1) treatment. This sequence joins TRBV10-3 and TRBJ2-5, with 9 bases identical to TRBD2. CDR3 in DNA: TGTGCCACAGGCCTTGGAGTAGCGGGGGCACCTCAAGAGACCCAGTACTTC. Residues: CATGLGVAGAPQETQYF.